This TCR beta chain came from a study of PD-1 blockade in classical Hodgkin lymphoma. A few counts support this clone. V lost 8 bases, J lost 4 bases, and 17 bases lay in between. The CDR3 loop spans 14 amino acids. The germline CDR1 and CDR2 sequences are MRHNA and SNTAGT. Every patient experienced relapse after autologous stem cell transplantation, and brentuximab vedotin exposure varied. TCRdb's copy holds only in-frame clones and misses some; the assay was immunoSEQ multiplex PCR. Of 72,000 or so clones listed, more than 85% are singletons. The V call is TRBV6-4, the J call TRBJ1-2; D is undetermined. This material consisted of peripheral blood mononuclear cells (PBMCs), taken at baseline. The TCR originated in a human donor with classical Hodgkin lymphoma. The CDR3 is CASLGYPSAYGYTF. The CDR3 nucleotides read TGTGCCAGCTTAGGATACCCAAGCGCCTATGGCTACACCTTC.